Listed here are 25 T cell receptor beta chains from one sample, sequenced in a study of T cells in Graves' hyperthyroidism and ophthalmopathy. RNA transcripts provided the source from which TCR beta CDR3 regions were amplified. HTBI primers were used for first-round RT-PCR of the TCR CDR3. A single record per CDR3 protein comes from TCRdb applying MiXCR to the multiplex PCR reads. This sample has some 650,000 distinct CDR3 sequences, with approximately 16% found just once. The sample was blood. The source of these receptors is a woman between 40 and 50 years old with Graves' ophthalmopathy.

As regards this clonotype: A read error may explain this, as a much larger clone is one base away. This chain joins TRBV29-1 and TRBJ2-7, with D hard to call. Trimming took off 4 bases at V and 5 bases at J, with 18 bases between the two ends. CDR1 and CDR2 (germline): SQVTM, ANQGSEA. The CDR3 is made up of 14 amino acids. The CDR3: CSVGDPRLGNEQYF. CDR3 sequence (DNA): TGCAGCGTTGGAGATCCCCGACTCGGTAACGAGCAGTACTTC.

V gene TRBV20-1 combines with J gene TRBJ1-3; D not certain. The CDR3 has 13 residues. Trimming pared 2 bases from V and 4 bases from J, leaving 9 bases between. CDR1 and CDR2 from the germline V gene are DFQATT and SNEGSKA (reference sequence). CDR3 region: CSARTGYGNTIYF. The CDR3 DNA sequence: TGCAGTGCTAGAACGGGGTACGGAAACACCATATATTTT.

This clonotype occurred once. The chain couples TRBV7-3 to TRBJ2-2; 8 positions agree with TRBD2. Losses at the gene ends were 3 bases for V and 4 bases for J; bases not matched to a gene: 4. This CDR3 spans 15 amino acids. Per the germline V gene, CDR1 is SGHTA and CDR2 is FQGTGA. CDR3 bases: TGTGCCAGCAGCTTTCGGGGGGGCCCCACCGGGGAGCTGTTTTTT. Residues: CASSFRGGPTGELFF.

This sequence joins TRBV20-1 and TRBJ1-4; a weak D match, TRBD1 (5 bases). The length of the CDR3 is 15 residues. Germline CDR1 and CDR2: DFQATT and SNEGSKA (reference sequence). Trimming left V 6 bases short and J 5 bases short, with 19 bases between. This CDR3 is CSARDQEGLNEKLFF. The CDR3 DNA reads TGCAGTGCCAGGGACCAGGAGGGCCTAAATGAAAAACTGTTTTTT.

This clonotype was seen a few times. The chain recombines TRBV12-3 or TRBV12-4 with TRBJ2-5; D may correspond to TRBD1 or TRBD2 (5 bases each). Trimming cost V 8 bases and J 2 bases, with 15 bases left between them. The CDR3 runs to 14 residues. CDR3 sequence (DNA): TGTGCCAGCCGAGGGGCGGCTGAACAAGAGACCCAGTACTTC. It codes for CASRGAAEQETQYF.

This clonotype was counted only a few times. The J gene is TRBJ1-1, the V gene TRBV29-1, with a weak D call TRBD1 (6 bases). Germline CDR1 is SQVTM and CDR2 is ANQGSEA. CDR3 length: 13 amino acids. V lost 7 bases and J 3 bases, leaving 15 bases between the germline ends. The CDR3 sequence: CSAGLGADTEAFF. DNA of the CDR3: TGCAGCGCAGGCCTGGGGGCGGACACTGAAGCTTTCTTT.

This clonotype has more than one count but fewer than ten. The CDR3 DNA reads TGTGCCAGCAGTTCGACAGGGTGGAACAATGAGCAGTTCTTC. This encodes CASSSTGWNNEQFF. The V and J genes are TRBV27 and TRBJ2-1; TRBD1 matches at 7 bases. Unmatched junction bases numbered 5, after V lost 4 bases and J lost 5 bases. Per germline, CDR1 MNHEY and CDR2 SMNVEV (reference sequence). The CDR3 sequence is 14 residues long.

This clonotype was detected a few times. The J gene is TRBJ2-1, the V gene TRBV18, with D possibly matching TRBD1 (6 bases). Germline loops: CDR1 KGHSH, CDR2 LQKENI. V lost 1 base and J lost 8, with 9 bases in between. This CDR3 is built from 13 residues. The CDR3 coding sequence is TGTGCCAGCTCACCACAGGACAGATATGAGCAGTTCTTC. Translating it yields CASSPQDRYEQFF.

Many counts were recorded for this clonotype. The chain joins TRBV30 to TRBJ1-1; 9 bases align to TRBD1. V lost 0 bases and J lost 5; bases outside the gene matches: 4. The CDR3 has 14 amino acids. Germline CDR1 GTSNPN, CDR2 SVGIG (reference sequence). The CDR3 sequence is CAWSVIDRGTEAFF. The CDR3 DNA reads as TGTGCCTGGAGTGTGATAGACAGGGGGACTGAAGCTTTCTTT.

The J gene is TRBJ2-2, the V gene TRBV7-9, with 12 nucleotides matching TRBD2. Germline V gene lookup returns CDR1 SEHNR and CDR2 FQNEAQ (reference sequence). The CDR3 length is 22 residues. V dropped 2 bases and J dropped 0; count of bases not matched to a gene: 16. CDR3 loop: CASSLTPGTSGLRSTNTGELFF. For the CDR3, the DNA is TGTGCCAGCAGCTTAACCCCAGGGACTAGCGGGCTCAGGAGCACGAACACCGGGGAGCTGTTTTTT. The entire variable domain, with the rest obtained from reference TRBV7-9 and TRBJ2-2, is as follows: DTGVSQNPRHKITKRGQNVTFRCDPISEHNRLYWYRQTLGQGPEFLTYFQNEAQLEKSRLLSDRFSAERPKGSFSTLEIQRTEQGDSAMYLCASSLTPGTSGLRSTNTGELFFGEGSRLTVL.

The chain links TRBV18 to TRBJ2-1, with a weak D call TRBD2 (6 bases). The CDR3 is made up of 17 amino acids. The V gene's germline CDR1 is KGHSH and CDR2 LQKENI. Deletions cut 0 bases from V and 0 bases from J, with 12 bases between. CDR3 in amino acids: CASSPPGGASSYNEQFF. DNA of the CDR3: TGTGCCAGCTCACCACCGGGAGGAGCCAGCTCCTACAATGAGCAGTTCTTC. Full variable domain (remainder filled in from reference TRBV18 and TRBJ2-1): NAGVMQNPRHLVRRRGQEARLRCSPMKGHSHVYWYRQLPEEGLKFMVYLQKENIIDESGMPKERFSAEFPKEGPSILRIQQVVRGDSAAYFCASSPPGGASSYNEQFFGPGTRLTVL.

At least ten counts were recorded for this clonotype. This chain uses TRBV3-1 with TRBJ1-1, with D uncertain. Trimming pared 0 bases from V and 1 base from J, leaving 12 bases between. The germline V gene has CDR1 LGHDT and CDR2 YNNKEL (reference sequence). The CDR3 runs to 16 residues. CDR3 in DNA: TGTGCCAGCAGCCAAGAATTGGGTATTGAGAACACTGAAGCTTTCTTT. Encoded protein: CASSQELGIENTEAFF.

This clonotype was seen a few times. V and J are TRBV2 and TRBJ1-5; 8 bases agree with TRBD1. The V segment lost 8 bases and the J segment 4 bases; nucleotides outside the gene matches: 10. CDR1 and CDR2 (germline): SNHLY, FYNNEI. This CDR3 comprises 15 residues. CDR3 coding DNA: TGTGCCAGCGCCGGACAGGGCCAGGGGAATCAGCCCCAGCATTTT. Translated, it gives CASAGQGQGNQPQHF.

This clonotype came up many times. J is TRBJ1-1 and V is TRBV3-1; no firm D call. V was pared by 1 base and J by 0 bases, with 6 bases between. The CDR3 is 14 residues long. CDR1 is LGHDT and CDR2 is YNNKEL in the germline V gene (reference sequence). The CDR3: CASSQGGMNTEAFF. CDR3 sequence (DNA): TGTGCCAGCAGCCAAGGAGGGATGAACACTGAAGCTTTCTTT.

This clonotype was observed a handful of times. The chain carries TRBV18 and TRBJ1-1; perhaps TRBD1 as D (6 bases). Trimming removed 3 bases at V and 3 bases at J, with 14 bases between. The CDR3 loop spans 15 amino acids. CDR1 and CDR2 from the germline V gene are KGHSH and LQKENI. CDR3 protein: CASSPKGGSDTEAFF. The CDR3, as DNA: TGTGCCAGCTCACCCAAAGGGGGATCGGACACTGAAGCTTTCTTT.

The chain has TRBV6-2 or TRBV6-3 and TRBJ2-7, with 7 positions matching TRBD1. Germline V gene data show CDR1 as MNHEY and CDR2 as SVGEGT. This CDR3 has 15 amino acids. With 10 bases clipped from V and 4 bases from J, the junction kept 16 bases outside the gene matches. For the CDR3, the DNA is TGTGCCATCGCGACAGCACACGACAGGGTATACGAGCAGTACTTC. It specifies CAIATAHDRVYEQYF.

This clonotype was observed at least ten times. The chain couples TRBV7-3 to TRBJ2-3, with TRBD1 matching over 7 bases. V lost 9 bases to trimming and J lost 0 bases; unmatched junction nucleotides: 9. Per the germline V gene, CDR1 is SGHTA and CDR2 is FQGTGA. This CDR3 comprises 15 residues. In DNA, the CDR3 is TGTGCCAGTACCGCCGGGACAGCTAGCACAGATACGCAGTATTTT. Its protein product is CASTAGTASTDTQYF.

The table lists this clonotype with many counts. V is TRBV6-1 and J is TRBJ2-7; D gene ambiguous. The V gene's germline CDR1 is MNHNS and CDR2 SASEGT. The V and J ends lost 7 bases and 1 base respectively, with 11 bases between them. The CDR3 has 13 residues. The CDR3 nucleotides read TGTGCCAGCAAGCCAATGGCGTCCTACGAGCAGTACTTC. This codes for CASKPMASYEQYF.

The chain recombines TRBV18 with TRBJ2-7; a weak D match, TRBD1 (6 bases). The V end lost 3 bases, the J end lost 5 bases, and 14 bases lay between the germline ends. Germline V gene data show CDR1 as KGHSH and CDR2 as LQKENI. The CDR3 runs 14 residues. As DNA, the CDR3 is TGTGCCAGCTCACCGGGGGACACTGTAGACGAGCAGTACTTC. This translates into CASSPGDTVDEQYF. The full variable domain, completed using reference TRBV18 and TRBJ2-7, is NAGVMQNPRHLVRRRGQEARLRCSPMKGHSHVYWYRQLPEEGLKFMVYLQKENIIDESGMPKERFSAEFPKEGPSILRIQQVVRGDSAAYFCASSPGDTVDEQYFGPGTRLTVT.

The V gene is TRBV30, the J gene TRBJ2-7; 7 nucleotides align to TRBD1. V dropped 8 bases and J dropped 3; count of bases not matched to a gene: 7. The CDR3 runs 12 residues. The germline V gene has CDR1 GTSNPN and CDR2 SVGIG (reference sequence). As DNA, the CDR3 is TGTGCCGCCGGGACAGCTATCTACGAGCAGTACTTC. This encodes CAAGTAIYEQYF.

This clonotype was picked up a small number of times. This chain joins TRBV12-3 or TRBV12-4 and TRBJ1-2, with TRBD1 matching over 7 bases. V shed 6 bases, J shed 6 bases, and the junction held 7 bases outside the gene matches. There are 13 residues in the CDR3. This CDR3 is CASSREGADGYTF. The CDR3 DNA sequence: TGTGCCAGCAGCCGGGAGGGGGCTGATGGCTACACCTTC.

This clonotype has at least ten counts. The chain recombines TRBV7-2 with TRBJ2-2; no clear D. The CDR3 runs to 12 residues. V was clipped by 3 bases and J by 4 bases, with 3 bases between them. CDR1 SGHTA and CDR2 FQGNSA come from the germline V gene. CDR3 sequence reads: CASSFATGELFF. In nucleotides, the CDR3 is TGTGCCAGCAGCTTTGCCACCGGGGAGCTGTTTTTT.

This clonotype turned up a few times. V usage is TRBV7-9 and J usage is TRBJ1-4, with 9 bases identical to TRBD1. The CDR3 covers 15 residues. Looked up from germline, CDR1 is SEHNR and CDR2 is FQNEAQ (reference sequence). V shed 5 bases and J 7 bases; nucleotides not matched to a gene: 8. As DNA, the CDR3 is TGTGCCAGCAGCCCTGGGACAGGGAGTGGTGAAAAACTGTTTTTT. This codes for CASSPGTGSGEKLFF.

In its sample, this clonotype was seen a few times. The V gene is TRBV20-1, the J gene TRBJ1-3, with 7 bases lining up with TRBD1. Germline CDR1 and CDR2: DFQATT and SNEGSKA (reference sequence). The CDR3 is made up of 13 amino acids. V was clipped by 5 bases and J by 4 bases; unmatched bases: 5. The CDR3 sequence is CSAPGTEGNTIYF. The DNA of the CDR3 is TGCAGTGCTCCCGGGACAGAAGGAAACACCATATATTTT.

The chain employs TRBV19 and TRBJ1-1, with D possibly being TRBD1 (5 bases). CDR3 length: 15 residues. The germline CDR1 and CDR2 sequences are LNHDA and SQIVND (reference sequence). V lost 4 bases and J 4 bases, leaving 16 bases between the germline ends. This CDR3 is CASSSFLGRGTEAFF. The DNA of the CDR3 is TGTGCCAGTAGTAGTTTCCTGGGGCGTGGCACTGAAGCTTTCTTT.